Presented here are 5 T cell receptor beta chains from one specimen sequenced in a study of blood T cell repertoires in COVID-19. The assay was immunoSEQ multiplex PCR, and TCRdb's table has in-frame clones only and misses some. Of around 170,000 clones in the sample, about 86% were seen once. The material sequenced was peripheral blood. All receptors derive from a man aged 45-60 years with active or convalescent COVID-19.

The chain has TRBV27 and TRBJ2-1; 9 bases map to TRBD1. V shed 5 bases, J shed 3 bases, and the junction held 5 bases outside the gene matches. Germline loops: CDR1 MNHEY, CDR2 SMNVEV (reference sequence). The CDR3 is made up of 15 amino acids. The CDR3 here is CASSPPGQGYNEQFF. The CDR3 DNA sequence: TGTGCCAGCAGTCCACCGGGACAGGGCTACAATGAGCAGTTCTTC.

V gene TRBV7-9 combines with J gene TRBJ1-5; D uncertain. The V end lost 0 bases, the J end lost 2 bases, and 5 bases lay between the germline ends. The CDR3 has 14 amino acids. Germline V gives CDR1 SEHNR, CDR2 FQNEAQ (reference sequence). CDR3 in amino acids: CASSLASGNQPQHF. The CDR3 DNA follows: TGTGCCAGCAGCTTAGCGTCCGGCAATCAGCCCCAGCATTTT.

This clone was counted once. J is TRBJ1-2 and V is TRBV5-1; TRBD1 aligns across 9 bases. Germline CDR1 and CDR2: SGHRS and YFSETQ. J was trimmed by 4 bases and V by 6 bases; bases with no gene match: 16. CDR3 length: 17 amino acids. The CDR3 bases are TGCGCCAGCACCGAAACATGGGACAGGGTATTTCTCTATGGCTACACCTTC. This codes for CASTETWDRVFLYGYTF. The full variable domain, its missing parts supplied by reference TRBV5-1 and TRBJ1-2, is KAGVTQTPRYLIKTRGQQVTLSCSPISGHRSVSWYQQTPGQGLQFLFEYFSETQRNKGNFPGRFSGRQFSNSRSEMNVSTLELGDSALYLCASTETWDRVFLYGYTFGSGTRLTVV.

The V and J genes are TRBV5-1 and TRBJ2-7, with TRBD2 matching 11 bases. Looked up from germline, CDR1 is SGHRS and CDR2 is YFSETQ. The trim removed 4 bases at V and 6 bases at J, leaving 12 bases unmatched. The CDR3 extends over 16 amino acids. The CDR3 DNA reads as TGCGCCAGCAGCCAATCCGGGTTAGCGGGAGGGAGCGAGCAGTACTTC. It specifies CASSQSGLAGGSEQYF.

V usage is TRBV7-9 and J usage is TRBJ2-2; 8 positions agree with TRBD1. Germline CDR1 and CDR2: SEHNR and FQNEAQ (reference sequence). The CDR3 is 15 amino acids. V lost 5 bases, J lost 1 base, and 3 bases stayed unmatched. In DNA form, the CDR3 reads TGTGCCAGCAGCCGAACAGGGGGGAACACCGGGGAGCTGTTTTTT. Its protein product is CASSRTGGNTGELFF.